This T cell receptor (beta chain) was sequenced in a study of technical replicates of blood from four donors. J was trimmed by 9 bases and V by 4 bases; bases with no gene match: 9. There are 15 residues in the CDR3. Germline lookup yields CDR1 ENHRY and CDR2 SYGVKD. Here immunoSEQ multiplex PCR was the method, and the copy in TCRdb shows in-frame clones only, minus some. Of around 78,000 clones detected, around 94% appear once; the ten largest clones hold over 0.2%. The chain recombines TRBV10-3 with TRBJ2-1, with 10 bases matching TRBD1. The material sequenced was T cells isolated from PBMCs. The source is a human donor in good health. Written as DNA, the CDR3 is TGTGCCATCAGTGCCCGGGACAGGGGAATGGGTGAGCAGTTCTTC. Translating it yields CAISARDRGMGEQFF.